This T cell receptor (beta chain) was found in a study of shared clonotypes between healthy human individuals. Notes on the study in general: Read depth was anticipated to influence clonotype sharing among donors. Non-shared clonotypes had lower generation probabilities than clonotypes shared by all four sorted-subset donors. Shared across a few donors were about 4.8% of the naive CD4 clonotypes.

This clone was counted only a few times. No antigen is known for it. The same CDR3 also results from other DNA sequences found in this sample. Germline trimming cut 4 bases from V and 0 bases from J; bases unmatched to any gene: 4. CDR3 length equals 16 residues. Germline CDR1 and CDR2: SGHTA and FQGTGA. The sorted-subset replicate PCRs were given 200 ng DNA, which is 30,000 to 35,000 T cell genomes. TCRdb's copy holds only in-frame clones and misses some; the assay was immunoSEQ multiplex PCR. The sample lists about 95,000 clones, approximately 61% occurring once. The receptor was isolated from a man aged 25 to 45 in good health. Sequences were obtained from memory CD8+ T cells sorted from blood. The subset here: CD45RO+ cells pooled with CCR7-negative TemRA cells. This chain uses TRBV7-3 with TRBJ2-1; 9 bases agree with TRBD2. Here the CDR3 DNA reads TGTGCCAGCAGCTCGACTAGCGGAAGCTCCTACAATGAGCAGTTCTTC. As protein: CASSSTSGSSYNEQFF. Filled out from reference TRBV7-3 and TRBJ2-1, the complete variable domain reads GAGVSQTPSNKVTEKGKYVELRCDPISGHTALYWYRQSLGQGPEFLIYFQGTGAADDSGLPNDRFFAVRPEGSVSTLKIQRTERGDSAVYLCASSSTSGSSYNEQFFGPGTRLTVL.